This TCR beta chain originates from a study of blood T cells in healthy people across ages. Trimming removed 1 base from V and 7 bases from J, with 7 bases in between. This CDR3 is built from 13 residues. Germline-derived CDR1 and CDR2 are LGHNA and YSLEER. A second 7 to 11 cycle PCR used barcoded and J-beta primers. The template-switch adaptor, which had 12 random nucleotides, put a tag on each cDNA molecule. From the 5' RACE reads, TCRdb called clonotypes with MiXCR, one entry per CDR3 protein. The sample has 450,000 to 650,000 distinct CDR3 sequences, under 30% seen once. There were healthy Caucasian individuals from Russia, aged roughly 6 to 100, serving as donors. These data also formed part of another study, on T cells of mothers and their children. That publication notes: The study obtained over 9.5 million TCR beta CDR3 reads per mother and about 3 million per child.

This chain uses TRBV4-3 with TRBJ2-2, with a weak D call TRBD2 (6 bases). Sequenced: blood. This sequence originates from a boy between 10 and 17 years old in good health. Here the CDR3 reads CASSQGGVGELFF. Written as DNA, the CDR3 is TGCGCCAGCAGCCAAGGGGGGGTCGGGGAGCTGTTTTTT.